This record covers a single T cell receptor beta chain. The data were taken from a study of cytomegalovirus exposure and HLA in healthy donors. Trimming cost V 2 bases and J 0 bases, with 17 bases left between them. The length of the CDR3 is 17 residues. Per the germline V gene, CDR1 is GTSNPN and CDR2 is SVGIG (reference sequence). PCR primers comprised 60 Vbeta and 13 Jbeta primers. Produced via immunoSEQ multiplex PCR; TCRdb's table is partial and in-frame only. The sample consists of around 150,000 clones, roughly 78% of them appearing once. This TCR derives from a man aged 25-40 years in good health. The rearrangement uses TRBV30 and TRBJ2-4; weak D call: TRBD1 (5 bases). Sequencing input: PBMCs. For the CDR3, the DNA is TGTGCCTGGAGTAGGGGTTCTCTTCAACTAGCCAAAAACATTCAGTACTTC. As protein: CAWSRGSLQLAKNIQYF.